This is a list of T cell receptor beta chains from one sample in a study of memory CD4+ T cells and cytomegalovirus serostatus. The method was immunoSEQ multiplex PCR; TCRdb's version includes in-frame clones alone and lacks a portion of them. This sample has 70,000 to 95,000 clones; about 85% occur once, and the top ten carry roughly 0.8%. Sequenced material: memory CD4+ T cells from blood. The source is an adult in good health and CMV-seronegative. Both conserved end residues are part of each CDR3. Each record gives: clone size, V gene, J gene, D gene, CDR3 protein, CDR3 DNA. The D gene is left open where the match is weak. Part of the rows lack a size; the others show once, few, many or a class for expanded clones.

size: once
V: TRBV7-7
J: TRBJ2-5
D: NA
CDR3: CASRRDVGETQYF
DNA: TGTGCTAGCAGGCGGGACGTCGGAGAGACCCAGTACTTC

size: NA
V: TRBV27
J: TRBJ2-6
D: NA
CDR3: CASSLYSFSGANVLTF
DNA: TGTGCCAGCAGTCTCTATTCTTTCTCTGGGGCCAACGTCCTGACTTTC

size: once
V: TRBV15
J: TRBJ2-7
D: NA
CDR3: CATSRARNEQYF
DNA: TGTGCCACCAGCAGAGCGAGGAACGAGCAGTACTTC

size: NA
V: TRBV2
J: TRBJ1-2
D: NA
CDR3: CASSEGPVVPGYTF
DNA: TGTGCCAGCAGTGAAGGCCCGGTTGTCCCTGGCTACACCTTC

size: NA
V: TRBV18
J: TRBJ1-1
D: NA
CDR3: CASSPQGSNTEAFF
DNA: TGTGCCAGCTCACCACAAGGGTCCAACACTGAAGCTTTCTTT

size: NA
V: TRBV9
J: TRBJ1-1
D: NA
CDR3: CASSSQGMMNTEAFF
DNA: TGTGCCAGCAGCTCCCAGGGGATGATGAACACTGAAGCTTTCTTT

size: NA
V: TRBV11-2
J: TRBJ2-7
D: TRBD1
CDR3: CASSLAGQGYEQYF
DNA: TGTGCCAGCAGCTTAGCCGGACAGGGCTACGAGCAGTACTTC

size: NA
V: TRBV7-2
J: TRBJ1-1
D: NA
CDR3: CASSLEVGTAFF
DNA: TGTGCCAGCAGCTTAGAGGTCGGGACGGCTTTCTTT

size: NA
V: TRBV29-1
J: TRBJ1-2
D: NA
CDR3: CSVDSITPGDYGYTF
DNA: TGCAGCGTTGATTCCATTACCCCGGGGGACTATGGCTACACCTTC

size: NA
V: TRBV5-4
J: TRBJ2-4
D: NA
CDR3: CASSLMGHKNIQYF
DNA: TGTGCCAGCAGCTTGATGGGGCACAAAAACATTCAGTACTTC

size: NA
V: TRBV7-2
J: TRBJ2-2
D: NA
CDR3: CASSLGAENTGELFF
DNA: TGTGCCAGCAGCTTGGGGGCCGAGAACACCGGGGAGCTGTTTTTT

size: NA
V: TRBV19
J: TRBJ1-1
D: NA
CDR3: CATAAGPRGAFF
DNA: TGTGCCACTGCCGCCGGGCCCCGAGGCGCTTTCTTT

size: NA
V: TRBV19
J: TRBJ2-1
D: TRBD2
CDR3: CASTGSGGAWGEQFF
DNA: TGTGCCAGTACCGGTAGCGGGGGGGCCTGGGGTGAGCAGTTCTTC

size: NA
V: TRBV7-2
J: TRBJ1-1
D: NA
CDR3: CASSLVSRATMNTEAFF
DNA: TGTGCCAGCAGCTTAGTTTCCCGGGCTACCATGAACACTGAAGCTTTCTTT

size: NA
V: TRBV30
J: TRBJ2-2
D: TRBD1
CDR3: CAWLPGTDNTGELFF
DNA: TGTGCCTGGCTTCCCGGGACAGACAACACCGGGGAGCTGTTTTTT

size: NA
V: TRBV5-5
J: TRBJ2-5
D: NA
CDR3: CASSLAAALETQYF
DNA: TGTGCCAGCAGCTTAGCGGCTGCTCTCGAGACCCAGTACTTC

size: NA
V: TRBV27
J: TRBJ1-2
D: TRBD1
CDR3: CASSFRGTGGRGYTF
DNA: TGTGCCAGCAGTTTCCGAGGGACAGGGGGCCGTGGCTACACCTTC

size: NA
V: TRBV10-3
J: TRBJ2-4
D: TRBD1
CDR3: CAISATTGAKNIQYF
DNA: TGTGCCATCAGTGCCACGACAGGGGCCAAAAACATTCAGTACTTC

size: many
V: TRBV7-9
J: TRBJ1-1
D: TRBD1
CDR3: CASSKTGQNTEAFF
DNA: TGTGCCAGCAGCAAGACAGGGCAGAACACTGAAGCTTTCTTT

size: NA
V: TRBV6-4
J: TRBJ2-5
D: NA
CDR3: CASSVNSQETQYF
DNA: TGTGCCAGCAGTGTAAACAGCCAAGAGACCCAGTACTTC

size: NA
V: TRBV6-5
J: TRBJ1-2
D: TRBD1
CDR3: CASSPRQGASYGYTF
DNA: TGTGCCAGCAGTCCGAGACAGGGGGCGTCCTATGGCTACACCTTC

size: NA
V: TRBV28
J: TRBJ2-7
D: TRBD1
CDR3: CASRADRGTYEQYF
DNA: TGTGCCAGCAGGGCCGACAGGGGCACCTACGAGCAGTACTTC

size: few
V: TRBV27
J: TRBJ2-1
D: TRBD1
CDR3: CASTPPTQGAREQFF
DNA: TGTGCCAGCACACCTCCGACTCAGGGGGCTCGGGAGCAGTTCTTC

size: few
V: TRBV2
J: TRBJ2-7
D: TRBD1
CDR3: CASSPGQGTYEQYF
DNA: TGTGCCAGCTCCCCGGGACAGGGGACCTACGAGCAGTACTTC

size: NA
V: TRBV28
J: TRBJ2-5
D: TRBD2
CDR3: CASSLQFGLAVGTQYF
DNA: TGTGCCAGCAGTTTACAGTTCGGACTAGCCGTGGGGACCCAGTACTTC

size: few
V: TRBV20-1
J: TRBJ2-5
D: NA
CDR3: CSARQETQYF
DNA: TGCAGTGCTAGACAAGAGACCCAGTACTTC

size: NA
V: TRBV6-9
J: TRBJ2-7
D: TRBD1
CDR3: CASSYSSRDRVRYEQYF
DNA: TGTGCCAGCAGTTATTCCTCCAGGGACAGGGTCCGATACGAGCAGTACTTC

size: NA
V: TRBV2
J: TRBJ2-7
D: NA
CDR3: CASKQGSYEQYF
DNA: TGTGCCAGCAAACAGGGTTCCTACGAGCAGTACTTC

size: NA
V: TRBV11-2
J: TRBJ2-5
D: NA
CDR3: CASSLTGTPDQYF
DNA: TGTGCCAGCAGCTTGACCGGGACGCCGGACCAGTACTTC

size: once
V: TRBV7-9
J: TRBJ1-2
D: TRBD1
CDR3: CASSRTGADGYTF
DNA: TGTGCCAGCTCCCGGACAGGGGCTGATGGCTACACCTTC

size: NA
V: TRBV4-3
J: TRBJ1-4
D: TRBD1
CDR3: CASSQEMGQGNEKLFF
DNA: TGCGCCAGCAGCCAAGAAATGGGACAGGGGAATGAAAAACTGTTTTTT

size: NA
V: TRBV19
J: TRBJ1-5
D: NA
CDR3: CASTIDWGGNQPQHF
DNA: TGTGCCAGTACTATAGATTGGGGGGGCAATCAGCCCCAGCATTTT

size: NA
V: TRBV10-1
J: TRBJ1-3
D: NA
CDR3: CASSESGLGGNTIYF
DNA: TGCGCCAGCAGTGAGAGTGGCCTCGGGGGAAACACCATATATTTT

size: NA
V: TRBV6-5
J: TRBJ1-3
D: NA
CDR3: CASSYSGFGNTIYF
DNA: TGTGCCAGCAGTTACTCGGGTTTCGGAAACACCATATATTTT

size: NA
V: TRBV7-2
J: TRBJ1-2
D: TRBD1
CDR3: CASSSARQGRAFYGYTF
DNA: TGTGCCAGCAGCTCCGCCAGACAGGGGCGGGCCTTCTATGGCTACACCTTC

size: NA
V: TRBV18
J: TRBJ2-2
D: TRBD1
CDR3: CASSPRGQGNTGELFF
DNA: TGTGCCAGCTCACCCCGGGGACAGGGGAACACCGGGGAGCTGTTTTTT

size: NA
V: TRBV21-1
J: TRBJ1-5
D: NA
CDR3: CASSKKGVLSNQPQHF
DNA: TGTGCCAGCAGCAAGAAAGGAGTCCTTAGCAATCAGCCCCAGCATTTT

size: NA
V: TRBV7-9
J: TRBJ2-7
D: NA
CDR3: CASSLIVYEQYF
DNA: TGTGCCAGCAGCTTAATAGTCTACGAGCAGTACTTC

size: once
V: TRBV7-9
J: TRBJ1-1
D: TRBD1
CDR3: CASSRPDRGLRGTEAFF
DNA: TGTGCCAGCAGCCGCCCTGACAGGGGGCTTCGCGGCACTGAAGCTTTCTTT

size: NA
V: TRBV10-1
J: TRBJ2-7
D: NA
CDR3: CASEWGRCYEQYF
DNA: TGCGCCAGCGAGTGGGGGAGGTGTTACGAGCAGTACTTC

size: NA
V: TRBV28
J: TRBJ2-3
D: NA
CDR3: CASSLRRGLTDTQYF
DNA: TGTGCCAGCAGTCTACGCCGGGGCCTCACAGATACGCAGTATTTT

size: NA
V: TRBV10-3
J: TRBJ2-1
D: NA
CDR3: CAISDRWDNEQFF
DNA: TGTGCCATCAGTGATAGGTGGGACAATGAGCAGTTCTTC